This TCR beta chain was obtained from a study of T cells in Graves' hyperthyroidism and ophthalmopathy. Study-wide points: Ophthalmopathy, as predicted by the model, came a median approximately 5.9 months after the prediction.

This CDR3 spans 16 amino acids. Germline-derived CDR1 and CDR2 are KGHDR and SFDVKD. The J segment lost 13 bases and the V segment lost 6 bases, leaving 17 bases of the junction unmatched. Researchers took RNA transcripts and amplified the TCR beta CDR3 regions from them. First-round RT-PCR targeting the TCR CDR3 was performed with the HTBI primer set. TCRdb analysed the multiplex PCR reads with MiXCR anew, one entry per CDR3 protein. The sample yields hundreds of thousands of distinct CDR3 sequences, around 14% seen once. Extraction of PBMCs used about 9.2 ml of fresh peripheral blood. On this clonotype: Antigen: not known.

The rearrangement uses TRBV24-1 and TRBJ1-6; 7 bases match TRBD1. The receptor was isolated from a woman aged 18 to 35 with Graves' hyperthyroidism. Sequenced input: blood. The CDR3 loop is CATSPSGQILRDPLHF. The CDR3 DNA reads TGTGCCACCAGTCCGTCGGGACAGATCCTCCGCGATCCCCTCCACTTT.